The 17 T cell receptor beta chains below come from one sample, sequenced in a study of CD8 T cells in Susac syndrome. Random hexamers were used to reverse transcribe an amount of roughly 0.5 to 1 ug RNA. TCRdb re-called the immunoSEQ multiplex PCR reads with MiXCR, one entry per CDR3 protein. The data hold more than 100,000 distinct CDR3 sequences, with 75% to 90% observed a single time. The sample comprised CD8+ T cells from PBMCs. These receptors were taken from a human donor with multiple sclerosis.

The V and J genes are TRBV28 and TRBJ2-7, with TRBD1 matching 11 bases. Per the germline V gene, CDR1 is MDHEN and CDR2 is SYDVKM. V lost 6 bases and J lost 4; bases outside the gene matches: 5. CDR3 length: 14 amino acids. The DNA for the CDR3 is TGTGCCAGCAGGTGGACAGGGGGCCTATACGAGCAGTACTTC. Its translation is CASRWTGGLYEQYF.

V gene TRBV5-1 combines with J gene TRBJ1-1; maybe TRBD1 (6 bases). V shed 8 bases and J shed 5 bases, with 16 bases lying between them. There are 13 residues in the CDR3. Germline values: CDR1 SGHRS, CDR2 YFSETQ. Written as DNA, the CDR3 is TGCGCCAGTGGAGGGGGTATAGGGACTGAAGCTTTCTTT. Amino acid sequence: CASGGGIGTEAFF. Looking up the rest from reference TRBV5-1 and TRBJ1-1 gives the full variable domain: KAGVTQTPRYLIKTRGQQVTLSCSPISGHRSVSWYQQTPGQGLQFLFEYFSETQRNKGNFPGRFSGRQFSNSRSEMNVSTLELGDSALYLCASGGGIGTEAFFGQGTRLTVV.

The V and J genes are TRBV7-9 and TRBJ1-2; D is uncertain. The CDR3 covers 13 residues. Between the trimmed V and J ends, which lost 6 bases and 0 bases, there was a span of 8 bases. CDR1 SEHNR and CDR2 FQNEAQ come from the germline V gene (reference sequence). The CDR3 is CASSTVTNYGYTF. The CDR3 nucleotides are TGTGCCAGCAGTACTGTGACTAACTATGGCTACACCTTC.

This rearrangement joins TRBV30 to TRBJ1-4; possibly TRBD1 for D (5 bases). V lost 4 bases and J 13 bases, leaving 16 bases between the germline ends. The CDR3 sequence is 12 residues long. Germline V CDR1 and CDR2: GTSNPN, SVGIG (reference sequence). The chain's CDR3 is CAWTAGGMGLFF. CDR3 nucleotides: TGTGCCTGGACCGCTGGGGGGATGGGACTGTTTTTT.

The chain recombines TRBV2 with TRBJ1-1; 8 positions agree with TRBD1. The CDR3 totals 17 residues. V was pared by 7 bases and J by 5 bases, with 18 bases of the junction left unmatched. Germline V gives CDR1 SNHLY, CDR2 FYNNEI. The CDR3 here is CASKPLHQGALGTEAFF. The CDR3 region has the DNA TGTGCCAGCAAACCACTCCATCAGGGGGCTTTGGGTACTGAAGCTTTCTTT. The variable domain in full, with the rest retrieved from reference TRBV2 and TRBJ1-1, is EPEVTQTPSHQVTQMGQEVILRCVPISNHLYFYWYRQILGQKVEFLVSFYNNEISEKSEIFDDQFSVERPDGSNFTLKIRSTKLEDSAMYFCASKPLHQGALGTEAFFGQGTRLTVV.

V usage is TRBV4-3 and J usage is TRBJ2-3; D is perhaps TRBD2 (5 bases). This CDR3 contains 15 residues. V dropped 1 base and J dropped 6 bases, with 14 bases sitting between them. CDR1 and CDR2 from the germline V gene are LGHNA and YSLEER. The CDR3, as DNA: TGCGCCAGCAGCCAAGGCCGTTCGAGGGCTGATACGCAGTATTTT. It encodes CASSQGRSRADTQYF.

This chain joins TRBV28 and TRBJ2-7; TRBD1 matches at 7 bases. This CDR3 spans 15 amino acids. V dropped 7 bases and J dropped 0; count of bases not matched to a gene: 9. The germline V gene encodes CDR1 MDHEN and CDR2 SYDVKM. The CDR3 sequence: CASTRRDSYSYEQYF. The CDR3 DNA is TGTGCCAGCACCCGCCGGGACAGCTACTCCTACGAGCAGTACTTC.

The chain has TRBV6-1 and TRBJ2-1; D is ambiguous. The length of the CDR3 is 14 residues. Between the trimmed V and J ends, which lost 2 bases and 7 bases, there was a span of 12 bases. The germline V gene has CDR1 MNHNS and CDR2 SASEGT. CDR3: CASSEPRLSNEQFF. The CDR3 DNA follows: TGTGCCAGCAGTGAACCAAGACTCAGTAATGAGCAGTTCTTC.

This rearrangement joins TRBV6-1 to TRBJ2-7, with D perhaps matching TRBD1 or TRBD2 (6 bases each). Trimming removed 10 bases from V and 0 bases from J, with 16 bases in between. Germline V CDR1 and CDR2: MNHNS, SASEGT. CDR3 length: 14 amino acids. CDR3 sequence reads: CATERRGVSYEQYV. CDR3 nucleotides: TGTGCCACAGAAAGGAGGGGGGTCTCCTACGAGCAGTACGTC.

The chain links TRBV27 to TRBJ2-7; 9 bases align to TRBD1. The CDR3 has 15 residues. Losses at the gene ends were 7 bases for V and 3 bases for J; bases not matched to a gene: 10. Germline CDR1 and CDR2: MNHEY and SMNVEV (reference sequence). The CDR3 nucleotides are TGTGCCAGCAACATCGTACAGGGGGCAGTCTACGAGCAGTACTTC. This translates into CASNIVQGAVYEQYF.

The V and J genes are TRBV5-1 and TRBJ1-4; D unclear. Trimming took 1 base from V and 8 from J, leaving 21 bases between them. There are 17 residues in the CDR3. CDR1 is SGHRS, CDR2 YFSETQ, per germline. CDR3 region: CASSLRVLGISGEKLFF. CDR3 nucleotides: TGCGCCAGCAGCTTGAGGGTTTTGGGGATTTCGGGCGAAAAACTGTTTTTT.

The chain employs TRBV12-3 or TRBV12-4 and TRBJ1-3; 8 nucleotides line up with TRBD1. This CDR3 is 18 amino acids long. Losses at the gene ends were 1 base for V and 3 bases for J; bases not matched to a gene: 11. The CDR3 here is CASSLGPDRGVFGNTIYF. The CDR3 DNA reads TGTGCCAGCAGTTTAGGCCCAGACAGGGGCGTGTTTGGAAACACCATATATTTT.

The rearrangement links TRBV6-2 or TRBV6-3 to TRBJ2-7; D gene uncertain. The CDR3 covers 11 residues. Deletions cut 2 bases from V and 6 bases from J, with 5 bases between. In germline, CDR1 is MNHEY, CDR2 SVGEGT. The CDR3 region is CASSYTGEQYF. The CDR3 DNA reads as TGTGCCAGCAGTTACACTGGCGAGCAGTACTTC.

J is TRBJ2-3 and V is TRBV4-1, with 7 bases lining up with TRBD2. This CDR3 has 15 amino acids. Germline lookup yields CDR1 MGHRA and CDR2 YSYEKL. V was pared by 3 bases and J by 2 bases, with 5 bases of the junction left unmatched. The CDR3 loop reads CASSHGDYATDTQYF. DNA for the CDR3: TGCGCCAGCAGCCATGGGGACTACGCCACAGATACGCAGTATTTT.

The chain carries TRBV11-2 and TRBJ1-4; D is possibly TRBD1 (6 bases). CDR3 length equals 15 residues. CDR1 and CDR2 from the germline V gene are SGHAT and FQNNGV. Trimming pared 2 bases from V and 7 bases from J, leaving 14 bases between. The CDR3 sequence is CASSLFGGAGEKLFF. CDR3 nucleotides: TGTGCCAGCAGCTTATTTGGGGGCGCGGGTGAAAAACTGTTTTTT.

This sequence joins TRBV27 and TRBJ1-1; 7 bases align to TRBD1. V dropped 5 bases and J dropped 3; count of bases not matched to a gene: 15. The CDR3 contains 17 residues. CDR1 is MNHEY, CDR2 SMNVEV, per germline (reference sequence). For the CDR3, the DNA is TGTGCCAGCAGTCTACAGGGGTTAGGTCTCAGGGACACTGAAGCTTTCTTT. This encodes CASSLQGLGLRDTEAFF.

The chain couples TRBV27 to TRBJ1-6; D gene ambiguous. CDR3 size: 13 residues. Trimming took off 5 bases at V and 1 base at J, with 3 bases between the two ends. The germline V gene encodes CDR1 MNHEY and CDR2 SMNVEV (reference sequence). The CDR3 coding sequence is TGTGCCAGCAGTCCATCCTATAATTCACCCCTCCACTTT. It codes for CASSPSYNSPLHF.